This record concerns one T cell receptor (beta chain) sequence. The source of the sample is a study of T cells in Graves' hyperthyroidism and ophthalmopathy. RNA transcripts served as the template for amplifying TCR beta CDR3 regions. RT-PCR in the first round (using the HTBI primer set) targeted the TCR CDR3. Using its own MiXCR run on the multiplex PCR reads, TCRdb lists one record per CDR3 protein. Found here are hundreds of thousands of distinct CDR3 sequences, about 15% of them singletons; the top ten hold over 3.5%. CDR3 length equals 11 residues. Between the trimmed V and J ends, which lost 5 bases and 5 bases, there was a span of 9 bases. The germline CDR1 and CDR2 sequences are GTSNPN and SVGIG (reference sequence).

The sequence came from a middle-aged woman with Graves' ophthalmopathy. The sample comprised blood. The chain recombines TRBV30 with TRBJ2-5; a possible D gene is TRBD1 (6 bases). CDR3 loop: CAWGQMETQYF. CDR3 DNA sequence: TGTGCCTGGGGACAGATGGAGACCCAGTACTTC.